These T cell receptor beta chains were read from a single sample in a study of cytomegalovirus exposure and HLA in healthy donors. Method: immunoSEQ multiplex PCR; TCRdb's copy keeps in-frame clones and lacks some. The sample is made up of some 53,000 clones, and the top ten hold around 12% of it. Sequencing used PBMCs. These receptors all come from a woman in her sixties or seventies in good health and CMV-seropositive. Each CDR3 is given with its conserved first and last residue. Each record gives: D gene, J gene, V gene, CDR3 DNA, CDR3 protein. A D gene is named only where the DNA matches it firmly.

NA TRBJ2-2 TRBV19 TGTGCCAGTAGAGGGACATCGAACACCGGGGAGCTGTTTTTT CASRGTSNTGELFF
NA TRBJ1-1 TRBV27 TGTGCCAGCAGTTTAGAACCCCAGGGGCCGAACACTGAAGCTTTCTTT CASSLEPQGPNTEAFF
NA TRBJ1-1 TRBV18 TGTGCCAGCTCACCACCTTGGGGGGTGACTGAAGCTTTCTTT CASSPPWGVTEAFF
TRBD1 TRBJ1-2 TRBV6-5 TGTGCCAGCAGCATCGCCCGGACAGGGGCTGGCTACACCTTC CASSIARTGAGYTF
TRBD2 TRBJ2-7 TRBV27 TGTGCCAGCAGCCCTTGGGCGGGGGGGGAAAACGAGCAGTACTTC CASSPWAGGENEQYF
NA TRBJ1-1 TRBV6-5 TGTGCCAGCAGACTCGACCCGGGGGGCACTGAAGCTTTCTTT CASRLDPGGTEAFF
NA TRBJ1-1 TRBV25-1 TGTGCCAGCACGGGTCGACTGAACACTGAAGATTTCTTT CASTGRLNTEDFF
NA TRBJ1-4 TRBV5-1 TGCGCCAGCAGCTTGGGCAGGGAAGGTGAAAAACTGTTTTTT CASSLGREGEKLFF
NA TRBJ2-1 TRBV27 TGTGCCAGCAGACCTCCCAGGGTAGGGGACAATGAGCAGTTCTTC CASRPPRVGDNEQFF
TRBD1 TRBJ1-3 TRBV2 TGTGCCAGCACTGGACAGGGGTCTTCTGGAAACACCATATATTTT CASTGQGSSGNTIYF
NA TRBJ1-1 TRBV7-9 TGTGCCAGCAGCTCATACGGTGCAGGCACTGAAGCTTTCTTT CASSSYGAGTEAFF
TRBD1 TRBJ1-6 TRBV18 TGTGCCAGCTCACCACCGGGGACAGGGGGTTCATATAATTCACCCCTCCACTTT CASSPPGTGGSYNSPLHF
TRBD2 TRBJ2-3 TRBV5-4 TGTGCCAGCAGTTCCCGCGCTAGCGGGGGTTTCGCAGATACGCAGTATTTT CASSSRASGGFADTQYF
TRBD1 TRBJ1-1 TRBV28 TGTGCCAGCAACCACCCAAACAGGGGTACTGAAGCTTTCTTT CASNHPNRGTEAFF
TRBD2 TRBJ2-7 TRBV7-2 TGTGCCAGCAGGGGTTTAGCGGGGGGGCCCTACGAGCAGTACTTC CASRGLAGGPYEQYF
TRBD1 TRBJ2-7 TRBV15 TGTGCCACCAGCAGAAAGACAGGGGGCAGCGAGCAGTACTTC CATSRKTGGSEQYF
TRBD1 TRBJ2-7 TRBV19 TGTGCCAGTAGTAAAGGGACAGGAGCCTACGAGCAGTACTTC CASSKGTGAYEQYF
TRBD1 TRBJ1-6 TRBV5-6 TGTGCCAGCAGCTTGGACGGGACAGGGGCTACACCCCTCCACTTT CASSLDGTGATPLHF
TRBD1 TRBJ1-2 TRBV18 TGTGCCAGCTCACCGTGGGACAGTTTTAACTATGGCTACACCTTC CASSPWDSFNYGYTF
TRBD1 TRBJ1-5 TRBV6-5 TGTGCCAGCAGTTCCCTTCGCAGGGGGGATCAGCACCAGCATTTT CASSSLRRGDQHQHF
NA TRBJ2-7 TRBV7-2 TGTGCCAGCAGCGTTAGTGACGAGCAGTACTTC CASSVSDEQYF
NA TRBJ1-1 TRBV4-3 TGCGCCAGCAGCCAAGATGCGGGCCCGGCAGAGGAAGCTTTCTTT CASSQDAGPAEEAFF
NA TRBJ2-7 TRBV4-3 TGCGCCAGCAGCCAAGATTTGGGGCAGGGCGGCAACGAGCAGTACTTC CASSQDLGQGGNEQYF
NA TRBJ2-2 TRBV4-1 TGCGCCAGCAGCCAAGTAGACATGGGACTGAACACCGGGGAGCTGTTTTTT CASSQVDMGLNTGELFF
NA TRBJ2-3 TRBV5-1 TGCGCCAGCAGCTTGGACCCGGGTGTAGATACGCAGTATTTT CASSLDPGVDTQYF
TRBD1 TRBJ1-1 TRBV28 TGTGCCAGCAGTTCTTATGCAGGGGGGCGTAGCGCTGAAGCTTTCTTT CASSSYAGGRSAEAFF
NA TRBJ2-3 TRBV7-7 TGTGCTAGCAGCCTGACAGGCACAGATACGCAGTATTTT CASSLTGTDTQYF
TRBD1 TRBJ1-2 TRBV4-3 TGCGCCAGCAGCCAAGAATCGGCAGGGGGAAGGGGCTACACCTTC CASSQESAGGRGYTF
NA TRBJ1-5 TRBV5-1 TGCGCCAGCAGCGCCGGTGGGCCTGATCAGCCCCAGCATTTT CASSAGGPDQPQHF
TRBD1 TRBJ1-1 TRBV18 TGTGCCAGCTCCGGCATACAGGGGGAGAACACTGAAGCTTTCTTT CASSGIQGENTEAFF
NA TRBJ1-2 TRBV6-6 TGTGCCGCAATGGGCCCCAACTATGGCTACACCTTC CAAMGPNYGYTF
TRBD2 TRBJ2-2 TRBV2 TGTGCCAGCAGTGAGGGTGCTAGCGGGGGTCGGACCGGGGAGCTGTTTTTT CASSEGASGGRTGELFF
TRBD1 TRBJ1-2 TRBV7-9 TGTGCCAGCAGCACCGGGAGTATACCGCAGGGGGCTGGCTACACCTTC CASSTGSIPQGAGYTF
NA TRBJ1-6 TRBV5-4 TGTGCCAGCAGCCCGCCGGGTGATTCACCCCTCCACTTT CASSPPGDSPLHF
TRBD1 TRBJ1-2 TRBV6-1 TGTGCCAGCACCAAAAGCAGGGGGACGGGTTATGGCTACACCTTC CASTKSRGTGYGYTF
TRBD1 TRBJ2-3 TRBV28 TGTGCCAGCAAGACAGGGACCGATACGCAGTATTTT CASKTGTDTQYF
TRBD1 TRBJ1-2 TRBV10-3 TGTGCCATCAGGCAAGGATCCTCGACAGGGGGTATTAACTATGGCTACACCTTC CAIRQGSSTGGINYGYTF